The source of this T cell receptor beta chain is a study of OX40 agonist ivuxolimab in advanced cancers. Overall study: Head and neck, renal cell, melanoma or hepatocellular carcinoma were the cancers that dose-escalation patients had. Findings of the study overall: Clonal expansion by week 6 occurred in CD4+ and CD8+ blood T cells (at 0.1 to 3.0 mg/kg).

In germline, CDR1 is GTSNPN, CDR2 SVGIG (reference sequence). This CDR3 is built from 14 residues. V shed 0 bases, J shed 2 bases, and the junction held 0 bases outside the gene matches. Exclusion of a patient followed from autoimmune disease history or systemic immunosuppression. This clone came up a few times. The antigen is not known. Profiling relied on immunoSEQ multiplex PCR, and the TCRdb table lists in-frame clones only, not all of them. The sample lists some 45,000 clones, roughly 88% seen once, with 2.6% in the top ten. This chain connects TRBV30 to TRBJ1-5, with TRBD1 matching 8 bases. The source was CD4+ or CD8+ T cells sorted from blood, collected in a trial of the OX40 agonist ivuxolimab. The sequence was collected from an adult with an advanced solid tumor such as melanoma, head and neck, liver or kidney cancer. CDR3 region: CAWSVTGGNQPQHF. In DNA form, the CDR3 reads TGTGCCTGGAGTGTGACAGGGGGCAATCAGCCCCAGCATTTT.